The 16 T cell receptor beta chains in this list originate from one sample, sequenced in a study of molecular identifiers for immune sequencing clone quantification. MiXCR was run by TCRdb on the PCR reads, yielding one entry per CDR3 protein. The table lists 45,000 to 65,000 distinct CDR3 sequences, under 30% of them singletons, with around 1.9% in the top ten. The source material was naive CD8+ T cells from blood, with Jurkat cell RNA spiked in. Subset defined: FACS-sorted CD8+CD4-CCR7+CD45RA+ naive T cells. These receptors were taken from a human donor in good health. Some libraries in this study had Jurkat cell RNA spiked in.

With regard to this clonotype: Just one base apart from a much larger clone, this may be a read error. This rearrangement joins TRBV9 to TRBJ1-4; D gene ambiguous. V was shortened by 0 bases and J by 7 bases, with 13 bases between the two germline ends. The CDR3 consists of 15 residues. Germline assignment: CDR1 SGDLS and CDR2 YYNGEE. CDR3 in DNA: TGTGCCAGCAGCGTAGGTGTGGCAAGCAGTGAAAAACTGTTTTTT. Amino acid sequence: CASSVGVASSEKLFF.

This clonotype has a single count. With a much larger clone just one base away, this may be a read error. V is TRBV21-1 and J is TRBJ2-5. TRBV21-1 is recorded as a pseudogene. This CDR3 spans 14 amino acids. Here the CDR3 reads CASRKRVDFETQCF. CDR3 nucleotide sequence: TGTGCCAGCAGGAAAAGAGTAGATTTCGAGACCCAGTGCTTC.

This clonotype appeared a few times. V gene TRBV2 combines with J gene TRBJ2-2; a weak D match, TRBD2 (5 bases). CDR1 is SNHLY, CDR2 FYNNEI, per germline. The germline V and J ends were trimmed by 8 bases and 5 bases, with 12 bases remaining between them. The CDR3 consists of 13 residues. DNA for the CDR3: TGTGCCAGCTGGGCCCCGGGGACCGGGGAGCTGTTTTTT. Protein product: CASWAPGTGELFF.

This clonotype was detected many times. The gene calls are TRBV12-3 or TRBV12-4 and TRBJ1-2, with D hard to call. The V gene lost 6 bases and the J gene lost 3 bases, with 5 bases spanning the gap. This CDR3 comprises 11 residues. CDR3 protein: CASRGDYGYTF. CDR3 in DNA: TGTGCCAGCAGGGGTGACTATGGCTACACCTTC.

This clonotype was recorded at least ten times. The rearrangement joins TRBV3-1 to TRBJ2-6; D ambiguous. Looked up from germline, CDR1 is LGHDT and CDR2 is YNNKEL (reference sequence). This CDR3 contains 17 residues. V lost 1 base and J 0 bases, leaving 10 bases between the germline ends. The chain's CDR3 is CASSQGVLNSGANVLTF. The CDR3 DNA follows: TGTGCCAGCAGCCAAGGGGTTTTGAACTCTGGGGCCAACGTCCTGACTTTC.

In this sample, this clonotype turned up many times. V and J are TRBV25-1 and TRBJ1-1; D possibly corresponds to TRBD1 (5 bases). Germline V gene data show CDR1 as MGHDK and CDR2 as SYGVNS. Trimming took off 4 bases at V and 5 bases at J, with 17 bases between the two ends. The CDR3 length is 15 residues. CDR3 sequence: CASSARAGVDTEAFF. CDR3 bases: TGTGCCAGCAGTGCCCGGGCGGGGGTTGATACTGAAGCTTTCTTT.

This clonotype was found many times. This rearrangement joins TRBV7-9 to TRBJ2-3; D is perhaps TRBD1 (6 bases). Germline CDR1 is SEHNR and CDR2 is FQNEAQ (reference sequence). V lost 10 bases, J lost 4 bases, and 15 bases lay in between. This CDR3 has 13 amino acids. The CDR3 region has the DNA TGTGCCACCACCTTAGAGGGGGCAGATACGCAGTATTTT. Protein sequence: CATTLEGADTQYF.

The table lists this clonotype with many counts. This chain joins TRBV9 and TRBJ1-1; 7 nucleotides line up with TRBD1. V dropped 0 bases and J dropped 2; count of bases not matched to a gene: 4. The germline V gene encodes CDR1 SGDLS and CDR2 YYNGEE. The CDR3 has 15 amino acids. CDR3 DNA sequence: TGTGCCAGCAGCGTAGTTGGGACAGCCAACACTGAAGCTTTCTTT. It codes for CASSVVGTANTEAFF.

CDR3 residues: CASSSGRIYEQYF. CDR3 bases: TGTGCCAGCAGTAGCGGGAGGATATACGAGCAGTACTTC. The chain uses TRBV2 and TRBJ2-7; 9 bases agree with TRBD2. V was pared by 5 bases and J by 4 bases, with 3 bases of the junction left unmatched. This CDR3 spans 13 amino acids. CDR1 is SNHLY, CDR2 FYNNEI, per germline.

This clonotype appeared many times. The genes are TRBV20-1 and TRBJ1-1, with D maybe TRBD1 (5 bases). CDR1 DFQATT and CDR2 SNEGSKA come from the germline V gene (reference sequence). The ends were cut back, 6 bases at V and 1 base at J, with 9 bases in the middle. The CDR3 covers 12 residues. The CDR3 nucleotides are TGCAGTGCGACAGACAGGAACACTGAAGCTTTCTTT. Translating it yields CSATDRNTEAFF.

This clonotype was counted ten times or more. The chain is built from TRBV6-1 and TRBJ2-2; D is unclear. The CDR3 length is 15 residues. Germline loops: CDR1 MNHNS, CDR2 SASEGT. V was shortened by 1 base and J by 7 bases, with 13 bases between the two germline ends. The CDR3 spells CASSEGGSFSGELFF. Here the CDR3 DNA reads TGTGCCAGCAGTGAAGGGGGTAGTTTCAGCGGGGAGCTGTTTTTT.

In its sample, this clonotype was seen many times. The chain links TRBV11-3 to TRBJ2-2; 11 bases are shared with TRBD1. V shed 6 bases, J shed 4 bases, and the junction held 7 bases outside the gene matches. This CDR3 is 16 amino acids long. From germline, CDR1 is SGHNT and CDR2 YENEEA. CDR3 amino acids: CASSRWGQGGTGELFF. The CDR3 DNA follows: TGTGCCAGCAGTCGCTGGGGACAGGGGGGCACCGGGGAGCTGTTTTTT.

This clonotype was picked up many times. J is TRBJ1-4 and V is TRBV30; D remains unclear. Trimming took 3 bases from V and 10 from J, leaving 21 bases between them. CDR3 size: 15 residues. Germline-derived CDR1 and CDR2 are GTSNPN and SVGIG (reference sequence). This CDR3 reads CAWRDLTHSYAKLFF. In DNA form, the CDR3 reads TGTGCCTGGAGGGACTTGACTCACTCGTATGCAAAACTGTTTTTT.

This clonotype was counted many times. The chain has TRBV27 and TRBJ1-5; D possibly corresponds to TRBD1 (6 bases). From germline, CDR1 is MNHEY and CDR2 SMNVEV (reference sequence). The CDR3 sequence is 14 residues long. Between the trimmed V and J ends, which lost 5 bases and 6 bases, there was a span of 14 bases. The CDR3 here is CASSPPGEAQPQHF. In DNA, the CDR3 is TGTGCCAGCAGTCCCCCAGGGGAGGCTCAGCCCCAGCATTTT.

This clonotype was detected many times. V is TRBV12-3 or TRBV12-4 and J is TRBJ2-7; D unresolved. V was pared by 1 base and J by 7 bases, with 11 bases between. This CDR3 comprises 13 residues. CDR3: CASSLDSPWEQYF. In DNA form, the CDR3 reads TGTGCCAGCAGTTTAGATTCACCCTGGGAGCAGTACTTC.

CDR3 coding DNA: TGCGCCAGCAGCCCCGGGGGGGGGGGACCCACAGATACGCAGTATTTT. Translating gives CASSPGGGGPTDTQYF. V and J are TRBV10-2 and TRBJ2-3; TRBD2 agrees at 8 bases. Germline V gives CDR1 WSHSY, CDR2 SAAADI. The CDR3 spans 16 residues. The V gene end was trimmed by 6 bases and the J gene end by 2 bases; junction bases not matched to a gene: 10.